The 30 T cell receptor beta chains below were found in one sample sequenced in a study of T cell responses to AZD1222 COVID-19 vaccine. Clones were sequenced by immunoSEQ multiplex PCR, and TCRdb holds only the in-frame ones, with some missing. The sample holds roughly 110,000 clones, approximately 90% seen once. The sample consisted of peripheral blood, taken 28 days after the second AZD1222 dose. The receptors shown here come from an adult who received the AZD1222 COVID-19 vaccine.

CDR3 loop: CAWRDYGYTF. The DNA for the CDR3 is TGTGCCTGGAGGGACTATGGCTACACCTTC. The J gene is TRBJ1-2, the V gene TRBV30, with D unclear. The V and J ends lost 3 bases and 3 bases respectively, with 2 bases between them. This CDR3 region has 10 residues. Germline-derived CDR1 and CDR2 are GTSNPN and SVGIG (reference sequence).

The CDR3 sequence: CASSLAEDNYGYTF. For the CDR3, the DNA is TGTGCCAGCAGCTTAGCGGAGGATAACTATGGCTACACCTTC. V is TRBV7-8 and J is TRBJ1-2; D remains unclear. Trimming left V 0 bases short and J 1 base short, with 6 bases between. CDR1 is SGHVS, CDR2 FQNEAQ, per germline. The CDR3 is made up of 14 amino acids. Full variable domain (rest looked up from reference TRBV7-8 and TRBJ1-2): GAGVSQSPRYKVAKRGQDVALRCDPISGHVSLFWYQQALGQGPEFLTYFQNEAQLDKSGLPSDRFFAERPEGSVSTLKIQRTQQEDSAVYLCASSLAEDNYGYTFGSGTRLTVV.

The chain couples TRBV28 to TRBJ2-7; D remains unclear. The CDR3 contains 14 residues. The V end lost 8 bases, the J end lost 9 bases, and 23 bases lay between the germline ends. Germline V gene sequence: CDR1 MDHEN, CDR2 SYDVKM. This CDR3 is CASSPTTTDIGQYF. CDR3 in DNA: TGTGCCAGCTCCCCAACCACCACCGATATCGGGCAGTACTTC.

V usage is TRBV5-1 and J usage is TRBJ1-3, with D possibly matching TRBD1 (6 bases). Germline V CDR1 and CDR2: SGHRS, YFSETQ. The CDR3 length is 15 residues. Trimming stripped 4 bases from V and 7 bases from J, with 18 bases between. The CDR3 nucleotides are TGCGCCAGCAGCCCCGAGGGGGGATTCGGGAACACCATATATTTT. Translated: CASSPEGGFGNTIYF.

The chain combines TRBV5-4 with TRBJ2-5; D might be TRBD1 (6 bases). The V gene lost 0 bases and the J gene lost 5 bases, with 8 bases spanning the gap. Per germline, CDR1 SGHNT and CDR2 YYREEE (reference sequence). This CDR3 contains 13 residues. This CDR3 reads CASSLAQGETQYF. CDR3 nucleotide sequence: TGTGCCAGCAGCTTGGCCCAGGGGGAGACCCAGTACTTC. Full variable domain (outside the CDR3, taken from reference TRBV5-4 and TRBJ2-5): ETGVTQSPTHLIKTRGQQVTLRCSSQSGHNTVSWYQQALGQGPQFIFQYYREEENGRGNFPPRFSGLQFPNYSSELNVNALELDDSALYLCASSLAQGETQYFGPGTRLLVL.

V gene TRBV6-5 combines with J gene TRBJ2-2; D possibly corresponds to TRBD2 (6 bases). The CDR3 loop spans 14 amino acids. Trimming stripped 5 bases from V and 0 bases from J, with 7 bases between. Germline V CDR1 and CDR2: MNHEY, SVGAGI. CDR3 DNA sequence: TGTGCCAGCAGTCGGGGGACGAACACCGGGGAGCTGTTTTTT. Protein sequence: CASSRGTNTGELFF.

V and J are TRBV12-3 or TRBV12-4 and TRBJ1-1; tentatively, D is TRBD1 (5 bases). V gave up 6 bases and J gave up 10 bases, with 18 bases separating them. The CDR3 runs to 13 residues. CDR3 bases: TGTGCCAGCAGGATGACTCCGGCCCAGGGAGCTTTCTTT. This translates into CASRMTPAQGAFF.

V is TRBV5-1 and J is TRBJ2-4, with 7 bases lining up with TRBD1. Germline V gene sequence: CDR1 SGHRS, CDR2 YFSETQ. V trimming: 2 bases; J trimming: 4 bases; junction bases outside the gene matches: 6. The CDR3 has 15 amino acids. The DNA of the CDR3 is TGCGCCAGCAGCTTAGTCCGGGACAGTAAAAACATTCAGTACTTC. Its translation is CASSLVRDSKNIQYF. Looking up the rest from reference TRBV5-1 and TRBJ2-4 gives the full variable domain: KAGVTQTPRYLIKTRGQQVTLSCSPISGHRSVSWYQQTPGQGLQFLFEYFSETQRNKGNFPGRFSGRQFSNSRSEMNVSTLELGDSALYLCASSLVRDSKNIQYFGAGTRLSVL.

This rearrangement joins TRBV4-1 to TRBJ2-4; perhaps D is TRBD1 or TRBD2 (5 bases each). V lost 1 base and J 11 bases, leaving 12 bases between the germline ends. Germline V gene lookup returns CDR1 MGHRA and CDR2 YSYEKL. The CDR3 runs 13 residues. The CDR3 nucleotides are TGCGCCAGCAGCCAAGTGGGGGTGCCGGTTCAGTACTTC. This gives the protein CASSQVGVPVQYF.

The J gene is TRBJ2-5, the V gene TRBV4-3, with D possibly TRBD2 on 5 matching bases. From germline, CDR1 is LGHNA and CDR2 YSLEER. The CDR3 has 14 amino acids. V gave up 5 bases and J gave up 2 bases, with 12 bases separating them. DNA for the CDR3: TGCGCCAGCAGCTTACGGACGGGGCAAGAGACCCAGTACTTC. It encodes CASSLRTGQETQYF.

The rearrangement joins TRBV3-1 (or the pseudogene TRBV3-2) to TRBJ2-2, with D unclear. The germline V and J ends were trimmed by 6 bases and 5 bases, with 10 bases remaining between them. The CDR3 contains 13 residues. Germline V CDR1 and CDR2: LGHDT, YNNKEL (reference sequence). CDR3 sequence (DNA): TGTGCCAGCAGTTCTACCCGGACCGGGGAGCTGTTTTTT. It codes for CASSSTRTGELFF.

V is TRBV2 and J is TRBJ2-7, with 10 bases fitting TRBD1. CDR3 length: 14 residues. V lost 7 bases to trimming and J lost 5 bases; unmatched junction nucleotides: 8. The V gene's germline CDR1 is SNHLY and CDR2 FYNNEI. This CDR3 is CASKGQGVFDEQYF. The CDR3 DNA follows: TGTGCCAGCAAAGGACAGGGGGTTTTCGACGAGCAGTACTTC.

V usage is TRBV3-1 (or the pseudogene TRBV3-2) and J usage is TRBJ1-6; D remains ambiguous. CDR3 length equals 13 residues. V was trimmed by 0 bases and J by 9 bases, leaving 6 bases between them. Germline V gene sequence: CDR1 LGHDT, CDR2 YNNKEL (reference sequence). This CDR3 reads CASSQDTRSPLHF. DNA of the CDR3: TGTGCCAGCAGCCAAGATACCCGTTCACCCCTCCACTTT.

V gene TRBV6-2 or TRBV6-3 combines with J gene TRBJ2-5; 8 bases are shared with TRBD1. The CDR3 totals 17 residues. The germline V gene has CDR1 MNHEY and CDR2 SVGEGT. J was trimmed by 3 bases and V by 4 bases; bases with no gene match: 13. The CDR3 protein is CASSFNTGQGGKETQYF. CDR3 in DNA: TGTGCCAGCAGTTTCAACACCGGACAGGGAGGCAAAGAGACCCAGTACTTC.

V is TRBV25-1 and J is TRBJ2-7; a weak D match, TRBD1 (6 bases). Germline CDR1 and CDR2: MGHDK and SYGVNS. The CDR3 runs to 15 residues. Trimming cost V 1 base and J 3 bases, with 13 bases left between them. Written as DNA, the CDR3 is TGTGCCAGCAGTGAATCGGGCAGGGGTCTCTACGAGCAGTACTTC. The encoded protein is CASSESGRGLYEQYF.

Note on this clone: An end of the junction does not agree with germline; a read error may underlie this. The chain recombines TRBV20-1 with TRBJ1-4; D gene ambiguous. CDR3 length equals 11 residues. Germline V CDR1 and CDR2: DFQATT, SNEGSKA (reference sequence). This CDR3 reads CSAKLRTVAVF. The CDR3, as DNA: TGCAGTGCTAAGCTCAGGACCGTTGCGGTTTTT.

The rearrangement links TRBV7-9 to TRBJ1-2; D is ambiguous. Trimming stripped 5 bases from V and 4 bases from J, with 14 bases between. The CDR3 totals 14 residues. From germline, CDR1 is SEHNR and CDR2 FQNEAQ (reference sequence). The CDR3 protein is CASSLTGEGYGYTF. CDR3 DNA: TGTGCCAGCAGCCTGACCGGGGAGGGCTATGGCTACACCTTC.

The chain links TRBV11-2 to TRBJ2-7, with unresolved D. The ends were cut back, 5 bases at V and 6 bases at J, with 17 bases in the middle. CDR3 length equals 14 residues. Germline V gene lookup returns CDR1 SGHAT and CDR2 FQNNGV. The CDR3 DNA reads TGTGCCAGCAGCCTCGTTCTTGTCCGTGGCGAGCAGTACTTC. Encoded protein: CASSLVLVRGEQYF. Variable domain in full (rest from reference TRBV11-2 and TRBJ2-7): EAGVAQSPRYKIIEKRQSVAFWCNPISGHATLYWYQQILGQGPKLLIQFQNNGVVDDSQLPKDRFSAERLKGVDSTLKIQPAKLEDSAVYLCASSLVLVRGEQYFGPGTRLTVT.

This chain uses TRBV19 with TRBJ2-3; no clear D gene. This CDR3 is 14 amino acids long. Trimming took off 3 bases at V and 2 bases at J, with 9 bases between the two ends. Germline V gives CDR1 LNHDA, CDR2 SQIVND (reference sequence). The CDR3 here is CASSMGLTTDTQYF. The CDR3 nucleotides are TGTGCCAGTAGTATGGGTCTGACCACAGATACGCAGTATTTT.

The V gene is TRBV7-8, the J gene TRBJ1-5; D gene unclear. The V end lost 1 base, the J end lost 7 bases, and 20 bases lay between the germline ends. The germline CDR1 and CDR2 sequences are SGHVS and FQNEAQ. This CDR3 region has 17 residues. The CDR3 nucleotides read TGTGCCAGCAGCTTAGGTGGGCAGGTAGACCCCCGGCAGCCCCAGCATTTT. This translates into CASSLGGQVDPRQPQHF.

This rearrangement joins TRBV11-2 to TRBJ2-7; 7 bases match TRBD1. CDR3 size: 14 residues. Germline lookup yields CDR1 SGHAT and CDR2 FQNNGV. V was pared by 5 bases and J by 7 bases, with 11 bases of the junction left unmatched. This CDR3 reads CASSETGRTQEQYF. DNA for the CDR3: TGTGCCAGCAGCGAGACAGGGCGAACACAGGAGCAGTACTTC.

V and J are TRBV6-5 and TRBJ2-1; the D is unclear. V lost 8 bases and J 6 bases, leaving 17 bases between the germline ends. This CDR3 is built from 14 residues. In germline, CDR1 is MNHEY, CDR2 SVGAGI. Written as DNA, the CDR3 is TGTGCCAGCCCCACTTGCTCTTTTGGCAATGAGCAGTTCTTC. Translated, it gives CASPTCSFGNEQFF.

The chain links TRBV7-8 to TRBJ1-3; possibly TRBD1 for D (6 bases). This CDR3 region has 17 residues. Germline V gene lookup returns CDR1 SGHVS and CDR2 FQNEAQ. The V and J ends lost 4 bases and 2 bases respectively, with 18 bases between them. This chain's CDR3 is CASSSEGGRPPGNTIYF. CDR3 bases: TGTGCCAGCAGCTCAGAAGGGGGGCGACCTCCTGGAAACACCATATATTTT.

With respect to this clone: One end of the junction does not line up with germline, which may come from a read error. The chain carries TRBV3-1 (or the pseudogene TRBV3-2) and TRBJ2-6, with D unclear. Germline V CDR1 and CDR2: LGHDT, YNNKEL (reference sequence). The CDR3 is made up of 17 amino acids. This CDR3 reads CASGQGVGRSGANVLTF. In nucleotides, the CDR3 is TGTGCCAGCGGCCAAGGCGTAGGGCGCTCTGGGGCCAACGTCCTGACTTTC.

The chain recombines TRBV5-4 with TRBJ2-3; 8 bases agree with TRBD2. The CDR3 extends over 15 amino acids. J was trimmed by 0 bases and V by 4 bases; bases with no gene match: 4. Germline V lookup: CDR1 SGHNT, CDR2 YYREEE (reference sequence). The CDR3 DNA follows: TGTGCCAGCAGCCCACGGGGGGGAAGCACAGATACGCAGTATTTT. It yields the protein CASSPRGGSTDTQYF.

The chain combines TRBV3-1 (or the pseudogene TRBV3-2) with TRBJ2-1, with TRBD2 identical over 9 bases. Per the germline V gene, CDR1 is LGHDT and CDR2 is YNNKEL (reference sequence). This CDR3 comprises 14 residues. V lost 1 base to trimming and J lost 7 bases; unmatched junction nucleotides: 2. In DNA form, the CDR3 reads TGTGCCAGCAGCCAAGGACTAGCGGCTAATGAGCAGTTCTTC. Its protein product is CASSQGLAANEQFF.

There are a few counts of this clone. The rearrangement joins TRBV1 to TRBJ1-6; the D segment call TRBD1 is taken from the table without a DNA check. TRBV1 is given as a pseudogene. The CDR3 spans 16 residues. The CDR3 loop reads CTSSQDNRGFNSPLHF. The CDR3, as DNA: TGCACCAGCAGCCAAGATAACAGGGGCTTTAATTCACCCCTCCACTTT.

The rearrangement joins TRBV10-2 to TRBJ1-4; weak D call: TRBD1 (6 bases). Germline loops: CDR1 WSHSY, CDR2 SAAADI. The CDR3 consists of 15 residues. Trimming cost V 3 bases and J 8 bases, with 16 bases left between them. CDR3 sequence reads: CASSEPKGQGEKLFF. For the CDR3, the DNA is TGCGCCAGCAGTGAACCGAAGGGGCAGGGGGAAAAACTGTTTTTT.

In its sample, this clone was seen once. The junction departs from germline at one end; a sequencing error may be responsible. The chain combines TRBV28 with TRBJ1-2; D is undetermined. Germline V gene lookup returns CDR1 MDHEN and CDR2 SYDVKM. The length of the CDR3 is 12 residues. Here the CDR3 reads CASSSGPGLVGF. As DNA, the CDR3 is TGTGCCAGCAGTTCCGGACCCGGGTTGGTCGGCTTC.

The V call is TRBV18, the J call TRBJ1-1; TRBD1 matches 10 bases. Per the germline V gene, CDR1 is KGHSH and CDR2 is LQKENI. V was pared by 1 base and J by 4 bases, with 3 bases of the junction left unmatched. CDR3 length equals 15 residues. This chain's CDR3 is CASSPLDRGGTEAFF. The CDR3 bases are TGTGCCAGCTCACCACTGGACAGGGGGGGCACTGAAGCTTTCTTT.